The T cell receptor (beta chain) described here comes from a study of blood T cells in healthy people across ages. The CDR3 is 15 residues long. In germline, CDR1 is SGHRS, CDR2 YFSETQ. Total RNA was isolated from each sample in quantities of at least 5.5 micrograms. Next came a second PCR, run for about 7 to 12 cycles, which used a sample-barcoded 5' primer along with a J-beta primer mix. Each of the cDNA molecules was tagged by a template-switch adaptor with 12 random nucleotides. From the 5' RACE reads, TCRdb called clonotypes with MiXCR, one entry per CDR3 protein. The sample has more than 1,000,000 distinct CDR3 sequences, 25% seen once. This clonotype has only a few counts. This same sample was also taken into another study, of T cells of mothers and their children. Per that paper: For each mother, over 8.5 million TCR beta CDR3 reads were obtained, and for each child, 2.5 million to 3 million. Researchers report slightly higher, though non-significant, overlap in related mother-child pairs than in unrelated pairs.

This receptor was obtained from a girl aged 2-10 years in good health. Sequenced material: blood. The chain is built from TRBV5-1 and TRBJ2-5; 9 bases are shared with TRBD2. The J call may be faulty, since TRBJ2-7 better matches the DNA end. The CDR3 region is CASSFVGGLADEQYF. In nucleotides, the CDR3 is TGCGCCAGCAGCTTCGTTGGGGGACTAGCCGACGAGCAGTACTTC.